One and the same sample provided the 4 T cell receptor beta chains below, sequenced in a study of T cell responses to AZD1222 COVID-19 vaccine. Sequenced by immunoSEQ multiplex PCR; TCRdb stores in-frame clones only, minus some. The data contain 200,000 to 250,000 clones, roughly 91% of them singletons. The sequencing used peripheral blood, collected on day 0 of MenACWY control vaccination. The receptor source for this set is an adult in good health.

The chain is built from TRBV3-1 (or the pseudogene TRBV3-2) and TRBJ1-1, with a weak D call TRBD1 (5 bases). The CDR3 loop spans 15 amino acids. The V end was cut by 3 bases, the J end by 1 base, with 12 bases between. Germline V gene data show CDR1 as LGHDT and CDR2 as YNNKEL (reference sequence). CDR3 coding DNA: TGTGCCAGCAGCCAGAACTGGGGGACGAACACTGAAGCTTTCTTT. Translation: CASSQNWGTNTEAFF.

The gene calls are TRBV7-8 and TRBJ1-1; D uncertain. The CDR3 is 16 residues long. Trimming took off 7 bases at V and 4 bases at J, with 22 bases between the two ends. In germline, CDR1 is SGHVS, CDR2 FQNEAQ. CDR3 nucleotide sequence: TGTGCCAGCACCCCCCCGAGGGAGGTTATTGGCACTGAAGCTTTCTTT. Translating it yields CASTPPREVIGTEAFF.

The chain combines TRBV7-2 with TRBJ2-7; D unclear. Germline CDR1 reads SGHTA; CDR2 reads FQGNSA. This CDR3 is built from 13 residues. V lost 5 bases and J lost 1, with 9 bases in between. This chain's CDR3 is CASSPWGSYEQYF. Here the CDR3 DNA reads TGTGCCAGCAGCCCCTGGGGTTCCTACGAGCAGTACTTC.

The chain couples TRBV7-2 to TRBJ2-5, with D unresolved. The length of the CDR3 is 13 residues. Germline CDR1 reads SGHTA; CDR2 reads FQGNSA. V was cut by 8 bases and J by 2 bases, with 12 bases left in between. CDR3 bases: TGTGCCAGCGCCACGGGTACACAAGAGACCCAGTACTTC. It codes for CASATGTQETQYF.